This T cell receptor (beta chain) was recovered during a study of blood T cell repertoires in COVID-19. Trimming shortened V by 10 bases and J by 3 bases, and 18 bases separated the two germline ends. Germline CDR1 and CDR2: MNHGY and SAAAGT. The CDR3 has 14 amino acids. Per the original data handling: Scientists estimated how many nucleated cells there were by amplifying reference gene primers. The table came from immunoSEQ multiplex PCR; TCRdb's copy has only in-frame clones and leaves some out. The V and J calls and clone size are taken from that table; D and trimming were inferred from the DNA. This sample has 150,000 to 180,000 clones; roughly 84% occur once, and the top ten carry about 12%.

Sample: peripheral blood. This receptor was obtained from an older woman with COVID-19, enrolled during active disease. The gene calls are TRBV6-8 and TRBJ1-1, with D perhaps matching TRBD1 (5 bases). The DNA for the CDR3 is TGTGCCACGAATACCTCGGGGGTTGACACTGAAGCTTTCTTT. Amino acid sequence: CATNTSGVDTEAFF.